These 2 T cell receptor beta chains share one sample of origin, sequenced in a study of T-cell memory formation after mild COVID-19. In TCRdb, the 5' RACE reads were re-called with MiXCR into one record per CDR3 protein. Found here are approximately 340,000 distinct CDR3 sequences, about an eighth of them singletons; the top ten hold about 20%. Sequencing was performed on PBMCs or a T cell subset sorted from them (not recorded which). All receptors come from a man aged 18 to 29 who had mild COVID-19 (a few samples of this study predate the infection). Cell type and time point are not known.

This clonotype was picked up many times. CDR3 protein: CASSLGQGARSGELFF. Written as DNA, the CDR3 is TGCGCCAGCAGCTTGGGACAGGGGGCGCGTTCCGGGGAGCTGTTTTTT. The chain uses TRBV5-1 and TRBJ2-2; 10 positions agree with TRBD1. The V gene's germline CDR1 is SGHRS and CDR2 YFSETQ. The CDR3 is 16 amino acids. The ends lost 0 bases at V and 6 bases at J; junction bases unmatched: 5.

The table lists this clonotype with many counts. The CDR3, as DNA: TGCAGTGCTAGCGGGACAACTGGATACTGGAACACCATATATTTT. Its protein product is CSASGTTGYWNTIYF. The rearrangement uses TRBV20-1 and TRBJ1-3, with D perhaps TRBD1 (6 bases). The germline V gene encodes CDR1 DFQATT and CDR2 SNEGSKA (reference sequence). This CDR3 region has 15 residues. Deletions cut 3 bases from V and 7 bases from J, with 19 bases between.